This TCR beta chain emerged from a study of T cell responses to AZD1222 COVID-19 vaccine (dated by TCRdb to the early 2020s). About the study as a whole: AZD1222 recipients whose second dose came at about 4 weeks and those whose second dose came at about 12 weeks were combined into one group, since spike-specific TCR depth and breadth did not differ between the two schedules. Trial participants were enrolled by age into subgroups of 18-55, 56-69 and 70-plus years, and around 150, 28 and 57 TCR-sequenced participants, respectively, were included in these subgroups. TCR sequencing was performed for 230 to 250 trial participants, of whom roughly 200 were given two doses of AZD1222 and 26 were given two doses of MenACWY control vaccine. Results and caveats for the whole study, not just this receptor: Only six AZD1222 recipients were SARS-CoV-2 seropositive at baseline, limiting conclusions about previously exposed vaccinees. Because no day 14 peak-response samples were available, repertoires were characterized only after the peak T cell response. The vaccine-associated CD4 TCRs covered the entire spike protein, and the dominant responses fell in regions 160-218 and 743-854. Most participants were white British and females outnumbered males, and the authors suggested that clonal diversity may have been underestimated. Spike-specific TCR breadth and depth rose significantly after two AZD1222 doses compared with day 0 and with MenACWY recipients. The 56-69-year group was small, and its depth increase did not reach significance, likely because of low power. Epitopes outside the regions mutated in the B.1.351 and B.1.1.7 variants were reportedly recognized by nearly half of the unique spike-specific TCRs.

The CDR3 regions of human TCRbeta chains were analyzed by immunosequencing. The study's processing was this. TCRs in the repertoires were matched against a reference library of SARS-CoV-2-specific TCRs that had been generated with the MIRA antigen-specificity platform. Breadth was defined as the fraction of unique TCRs that were SARS-CoV-2-associated. Depth was defined as the fraction of total T cells that were SARS-CoV-2-associated. Using the MIRA data, every spike-specific TCR was mapped to the spike region that the TCR reacted to and assigned to either a CD4 or a CD8 class. Log10-transformed breadth and depth values were compared by one-way ANOVA with Sidak's multiple comparisons tests. TCRdb obtained this table from immuneACCESS and retained in-frame rearrangements with V and J assigned. These tables miss some clones; where compared with another copy, unresolved V genes account for less than half of the shortfall, and the remainder is unexplained. That table is the source of V, J and clone size, and D and trimming were worked out from the DNA. This sample comprises around 180,000 clones, roughly 92% of them detected only once. About 10% of the sample is held by the ten biggest clonotypes.

Details on this clone: Its antigen is not yet known. There are no base qualities to consult, and no much larger clone falls within one base.

Ends trimmed: V by 7 bases, J by 5 bases; bases unmatched to a gene: 7. CDR1 and CDR2 are drawn from the germline V gene: SQVTM, ANQGSEA. The CDR3 covers 12 residues, taking in both the cysteine and the phenylalanine. Left in the record is the CDR3 DNA by itself, 36 bases read in frame from the first base. The time point label, as the study defines it: baseline before first vaccination. Samples from vaccinated people were obtained from the UK trials COV001 and COV002, which included a single-blind randomized controlled phase 2/3 trial of AZD1222 (ChAdOx1 nCoV-19) in healthy adults. For TCRbeta chain sequencing, PBMC samples were collected from trial participants at day 0 and at day 28 after the second dose.

This sequence was found in an adult in good health. Material: peripheral blood, obtained on day 0 of AZD1222 vaccination. The rearrangement combines TRBV29-1 with TRBJ1-1; TRBD1 fits 7 bases in the junction. Here the CDR3 is given as CSAERQGTEAFF. The DNA sequence is as follows: TGCAGCGCTGAGCGACAGGGAACTGAAGCTTTCTTT.